The entry that follows covers one T cell receptor (beta chain) sequence. The germline V and J ends were trimmed by 3 bases and 5 bases, with 10 bases remaining between them. The CDR3 runs 13 residues. Germline V gene sequence: CDR1 LNHNV, CDR2 YYDKDF (reference sequence). This entry belongs to a study of blood T cell repertoires in COVID-19. Study-level background: The United States, Italy and Spain supplied acute and convalescent COVID-19 samples. PBMCs, B-cell-depleted T cells, or T cells provided the cDNA or gDNA that made up the material.

Original data processing: Cell counts per sample came from amplifying reference gene primers. Here immunoSEQ multiplex PCR was the method, and the copy in TCRdb shows in-frame clones only, minus some. The V and J calls and the clone size are those of that table, but D and trimming were determined from the DNA. Among approximately 180,000 clones, roughly 88% were seen once, and the ten largest hold 3.3%. This chain links TRBV15 with TRBJ1-2, with D possibly being TRBD1 (6 bases). The TCR sequence derives from a man in his 60s with acute or convalescent COVID-19. The sequenced sample was peripheral blood. In DNA, the CDR3 is TGTGCCACCAGCAGTCAGGGGCATTATGGCTACACCTTC. This encodes CATSSQGHYGYTF.